This TCR beta chain was retrieved from a study of shared clonotypes between healthy human individuals (dated by TCRdb to 2020 to 2021). About the study as a whole: Two women and a few men aged 18 to 49 years were included in the cohort. To estimate repertoire size and how much clonotypes are shared between individuals, the study performed deep sequencing of blood TCR repertoires from a handful of healthy adults. Leukapheresis yielded between about 0.9 and 9 billion PBMCs per donor. For each donor, three plates each were used for CD4 naive and CD4 memory, two plates were used for CD8 naive, and one plate was used for CD8 memory. Libraries were prepared and TCR repertoires were sequenced by different laboratories using diverse techniques, in order to increase sequencing depth and limit assay-specific biases. The investigation overall reported the following: About 5% of naive CD4, roughly 3.6% of naive CD8, around 2.3% of memory CD4, and less than 0.45% of memory CD8 clonotypes were shared across several donors. Sampling was restricted to blood, and TCR repertoires in tissue are likely to differ from TCR repertoires in blood. Clonotypes shared by all four sorted-subset donors showed higher generation probabilities than non-shared clonotypes. Because the study included only a small number of donors, the genetic and exposure-history diversity represented was limited. Naive subsets generally had larger estimated clonotype richness than memory subsets did. Rarefaction of sorted-subset datasets indicated incomplete sequencing despite the large sequencing depth. Pairwise subsampling indicated that sequencing depth was expected to affect the degree of clonotype sharing among donors.

CD8 naive samples were CD45RO-negative cells positively selected for CCR7, giving a CD45RA+CCR7+ population that excluded TemRA cells. Donors were healthy HIV-negative adults with no recently reported acute infections or vaccinations. All donors were Caucasian adults living in Nashville, Tennessee, USA. After blood collection by leukapheresis, PBMCs were isolated using Ficoll-Histopaque density gradient centrifugation and then cryopreserved in the vapor phase of liquid nitrogen. Analytical flow cytometry was used to check the purity and quantity of each magnetically sorted T cell population. Genomic DNA was isolated from every sorted fraction and measured by UV absorbance on a Nanodrop 2000c. Regarding this clone: Its recognized antigen is unknown. No base quality information exists; no much larger clone differs at one position.

Using the deep immunoSEQ assay, multiplex PCR amplified TCR CDR3 regions from genomic DNA. Extracted genomic DNA from each cell subset was spread evenly across all wells of several immunoSEQ 96-well plates, with each plate serving as a replicate. For sorted subsets, approximately 190 ng genomic DNA, equal to about 30,000 T cell genomes, was loaded into each replicate PCR. The purified libraries were quantified using a Qubit 3.0 fluorometer, sized with a Bioanalyzer 2100, and then quantified again using the KAPA Library Quantification kit. Every immunoSEQ 96-well plate was sequenced on a dedicated single-read 150-cycle Illumina NextSeq 550 flow cell. On the authors' methods: The immunoSEQ output contained only junctional sequences without quality scores, so filtering could not match that applied to full-length reads. To assign V/J genes and CDR3, sequences were annotated using PyIR, a Python wrapper for IgBLAST v1.9, with IMGT germline references. Reads with weak V/J assignments (E-value above 1e-6), missing CDR3, stop codons, out-of-frame junctions, or ambiguous translated residues were removed. V3J clonotypes were defined as sequences sharing an identical inferred V gene, J gene, and CDR3 amino acid sequence. Percentage overlap between repertoires was computed as shared unique clonotypes divided by the size of the smaller repertoire. RTK rarefaction, the Chao1 estimator, and Recon v2.1 estimates of unobserved clonotypes were used to assess repertoire richness. OLGA was used to compute generation probabilities for all TCRbeta clonotypes that the gDNA method yielded from a handful of donors. Here the immuneACCESS table is served through TCRdb, limited to in-frame sequences with V and J called. Missing clones are a known gap in these copies; in checked studies unresolved V genes cover under half, and the rest lacks a known reason. V and J calls and clone size are copied from that table; D and trimming were computed from the DNA. For this sample the table gives roughly 2.1 million clones, of which roughly 91% were detected only once. More than 1.5% of the sample rests with the top ten.

V is pruned by 6 bases and J by 5 bases, leaving 11 bases of the junction without a gene match. There are 15 amino acids in the CDR3, from cysteine to phenylalanine inclusive. The entry retains the CDR3 DNA only, 45 bases that are in frame from base 1. Via the germline V gene, CDR1 is MNHEY and CDR2 SVGAGI. Source material: naive CD8+ T cells from PBMCs. The sample's cell subset or site label, decoded: CD45RA+CCR7+. The chain is made from TRBV6-5 and TRBJ2-7; 9 bases in the junction line up with TRBD1. The sequence derives from a man younger than 35 in good health. Some clones in this sample may be carry-over from other donors' samples. The CDR3 protein: CASSPGQGARNEQYF. The nucleotides read TGTGCCAGCAGCCCGGGACAGGGTGCCAGAAACGAGCAGTACTTC.